This TCR beta chain emerged from a study of metastatic and nonmetastatic thyroid tumors. At least ten counts were recorded for this clone. Through MiXCR, TCRdb re-clonotyped the PCR reads. The sample records 33,000 or so clones, 7% to 9% being singletons. This CDR3 region has 14 residues. The germline CDR1 and CDR2 sequences are DFQATT and SNEGSKA (reference sequence). J lost 4 bases, V lost 0 bases, and 4 bases had no gene match. Nobody among the patients had been given any treatment before thyroid surgery. The chain is built from TRBV20-1 and TRBJ1-1; 8 bases map to TRBD1. The source material was blood. This receptor was identified in a female donor with papillary thyroid cancer or a benign thyroid nodule (not recorded which). Some clones in this sample may be carry-over from other donors' samples. The CDR3 bases are TGCAGTGCTAGAGATGGACAGGGTGGCACTGAAGCTTTCTTT. Residues: CSARDGQGGTEAFF.